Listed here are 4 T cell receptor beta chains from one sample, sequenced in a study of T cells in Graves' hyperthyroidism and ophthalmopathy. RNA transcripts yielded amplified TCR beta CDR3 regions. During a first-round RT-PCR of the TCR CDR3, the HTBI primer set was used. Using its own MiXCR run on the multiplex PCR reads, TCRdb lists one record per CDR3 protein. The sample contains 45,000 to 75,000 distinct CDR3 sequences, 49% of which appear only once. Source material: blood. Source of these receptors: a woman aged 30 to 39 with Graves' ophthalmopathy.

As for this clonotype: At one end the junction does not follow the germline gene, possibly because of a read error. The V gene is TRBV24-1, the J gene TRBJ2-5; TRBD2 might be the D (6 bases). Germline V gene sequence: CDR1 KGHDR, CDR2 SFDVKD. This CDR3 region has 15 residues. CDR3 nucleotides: TGTGCCGCCAGTGGGGGACTCGTAAACCAAGAGGCCCGGTACTTC. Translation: CAASGGLVNQEARYF.

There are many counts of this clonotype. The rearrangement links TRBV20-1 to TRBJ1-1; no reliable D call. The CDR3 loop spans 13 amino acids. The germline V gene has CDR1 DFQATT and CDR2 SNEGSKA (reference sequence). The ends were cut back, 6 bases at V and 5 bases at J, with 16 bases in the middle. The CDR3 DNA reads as TGCAGTGCAGAAAAGGACCCTTCAACTGAAGCTTTCTTT. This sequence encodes CSAEKDPSTEAFF.

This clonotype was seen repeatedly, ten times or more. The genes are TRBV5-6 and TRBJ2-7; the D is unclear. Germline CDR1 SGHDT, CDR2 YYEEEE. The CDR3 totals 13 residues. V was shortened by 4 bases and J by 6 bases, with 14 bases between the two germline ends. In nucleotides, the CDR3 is TGTGCCAGCAGCCAGGCGGACGGAATCGAGCAGTACTTC. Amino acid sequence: CASSQADGIEQYF.

The DNA of the CDR3 is TGTGCCAGCAGTGACGGTAGGGCAGGGGTATCACCCCTCCACTTT. Protein: CASSDGRAGVSPLHF. The rearrangement uses TRBV6-4 and TRBJ1-6; weak D call: TRBD1 (6 bases). Germline CDR1 reads MRHNA; CDR2 reads SNTAGT. The CDR3 is 15 amino acids. The V end lost 2 bases, the J end lost 10 bases, and 15 bases lay between the germline ends.